This T cell receptor (beta chain) was observed in a study of T cell responses to AZD1222 COVID-19 vaccine. The length of the CDR3 is 14 residues. Germline V lookup: CDR1 SGHRS, CDR2 YFSETQ. V shed 4 bases and J shed 8 bases, with 15 bases lying between them. Repertoires were generated with immunoSEQ multiplex PCR, while TCRdb's copy carries only in-frame clones and drops some. Of roughly 160,000 clones listed, roughly nine tenths are singletons. This TCR came from an adult who received the AZD1222 COVID-19 vaccine. The chain uses TRBV5-1 and TRBJ1-4, with unresolved D. The material was peripheral blood, obtained 28 days after the second AZD1222 dose. This CDR3 is CASSMAGRTEKLFF. The CDR3 DNA reads as TGCGCCAGCAGCATGGCGGGCAGAACCGAAAAACTGTTTTTT.